The 29 T cell receptor beta chains presented below share a single source sample, sequenced in a study of blood T cell repertoires in COVID-19. The assay was immunoSEQ multiplex PCR, and TCRdb's table has in-frame clones only and misses some. The top ten hold over 10% of the sample, which has about 220,000 clones, 80% seen once. Sequenced: peripheral blood. The receptors come from a human donor in a cohort sampled during active COVID-19.

This clone was found a few times. The chain recombines TRBV24-1 with TRBJ1-2, with 7 positions matching TRBD1. The CDR3 has 15 amino acids. Germline loops: CDR1 KGHDR, CDR2 SFDVKD. Trimming removed 0 bases from V and 8 bases from J; junction bases left unmatched: 8. The CDR3 sequence: CATSDLETGMSGYTF. The CDR3 DNA sequence: TGTGCCACCAGTGATTTGGAGACAGGGATGAGCGGCTACACCTTC.

The chain couples TRBV28 to TRBJ2-4; the D gene is possibly TRBD2 (6 bases). V was trimmed by 8 bases and J by 0 bases, leaving 17 bases between them. The CDR3 loop spans 16 amino acids. Germline V CDR1 and CDR2: MDHEN, SYDVKM. CDR3 sequence reads: CASATRDWLAKNIQYF. CDR3 bases: TGTGCCAGCGCGACCCGGGACTGGTTAGCCAAAAACATTCAGTACTTC.

The genes are TRBV2 and TRBJ1-1; D remains ambiguous. Germline CDR1 SNHLY, CDR2 FYNNEI. CDR3 size: 13 residues. The V end lost 5 bases, the J end lost 0 bases, and 7 bases lay between the germline ends. The DNA of the CDR3 is TGTGCCAGCAGTACAGAGATGAACACTGAAGCTTTCTTT. Amino acids: CASSTEMNTEAFF. The entire variable domain, with the rest obtained from reference TRBV2 and TRBJ1-1, is as follows: EPEVTQTPSHQVTQMGQEVILRCVPISNHLYFYWYRQILGQKVEFLVSFYNNEISEKSEIFDDQFSVERPDGSNFTLKIRSTKLEDSAMYFCASSTEMNTEAFFGQGTRLTVV.

The gene calls are TRBV3-1 (or the pseudogene TRBV3-2) and TRBJ2-7; 8 positions match TRBD2. Germline CDR1 and CDR2: LGHDT and YNNKEL (reference sequence). The CDR3 runs to 17 residues. The V and J ends lost 4 bases and 2 bases, in that order; junction bases with no gene match: 13. CDR3 bases: TGTGCCAGCAGCCGCGCTCCGGGAGGGAGCGCTCCCTACGAGCAGTACTTC. Its protein is CASSRAPGGSAPYEQYF.

The chain employs TRBV7-8 and TRBJ1-1; D may be TRBD1 (5 bases). V was pared by 5 bases and J by 4 bases, with 20 bases between. Germline V gene sequence: CDR1 SGHVS, CDR2 FQNEAQ. This CDR3 has 16 residues. The CDR3 bases are TGTGCCAGCAGCCCTAGGGCGGGGGGGTTCGGCACTGAAGCTTTCTTT. Protein sequence: CASSPRAGGFGTEAFF. The entire variable domain, with the rest obtained from reference TRBV7-8 and TRBJ1-1, is as follows: GAGVSQSPRYKVAKRGQDVALRCDPISGHVSLFWYQQALGQGPEFLTYFQNEAQLDKSGLPSDRFFAERPEGSVSTLKIQRTQQEDSAVYLCASSPRAGGFGTEAFFGQGTRLTVV.

The chain has TRBV4-3 and TRBJ1-2, with D perhaps matching TRBD1 (5 bases). The germline V gene has CDR1 LGHNA and CDR2 YSLEER. This CDR3 has 14 amino acids. Trimming left V 1 base short and J 8 bases short, with 14 bases between. CDR3 sequence (DNA): TGCGCCAGCAGCCAAGTGAGACAGTCAGACGGCTACACCTTC. Translating it yields CASSQVRQSDGYTF.

V is TRBV3-1 (or the pseudogene TRBV3-2) and J is TRBJ2-7; D is perhaps TRBD2 (6 bases). The V gene lost 8 bases and the J gene lost 7 bases, with 15 bases spanning the gap. Germline assignment: CDR1 LGHDT and CDR2 YNNKEL (reference sequence). The CDR3 extends over 12 amino acids. The CDR3 here is CASGPDRGEQYF. Here the CDR3 DNA reads TGTGCCAGCGGGCCCGACCGGGGGGAGCAGTACTTC.

This clone appeared many times. The chain has TRBV19 and TRBJ1-4, with TRBD1 matching over 7 bases. Germline V lookup: CDR1 LNHDA, CDR2 SQIVND (reference sequence). The CDR3 spans 15 residues. V gave up 5 bases and J gave up 8 bases; unmatched junction bases: 11. CDR3 sequence reads: CASSVSTGTMEKLFF. Written as DNA, the CDR3 is TGTGCCAGTAGTGTCTCGACAGGGACGATGGAAAAACTGTTTTTT.

The count of this clone is one. J is TRBJ2-3 and V is TRBV4-3; D gene ambiguous. V was clipped by 0 bases and J by 1 base, with 5 bases between them. The CDR3 extends over 14 amino acids. Germline CDR1 reads LGHNA; CDR2 reads YSLEER. CDR3 amino acids: CASSQEAGTDTQYF. The CDR3 coding sequence is TGCGCCAGCAGCCAAGAGGCCGGCACAGATACGCAGTATTTT.

This clone showed up just a few times. V usage is TRBV5-4 and J usage is TRBJ1-2; TRBD1 is a possible D gene (5 bases). This CDR3 has 14 residues. V was pared by 0 bases and J by 13 bases, with 19 bases between. The germline V gene has CDR1 SGHNT and CDR2 YYREEE (reference sequence). The DNA for the CDR3 is TGTGCCAGCAGCTTGGTCGGGGGACCCCGTCGGATCACCTTC. The encoded protein is CASSLVGGPRRITF.

The chain has TRBV14 and TRBJ2-5; 7 positions match TRBD1. This CDR3 has 15 amino acids. V gave up 3 bases and J gave up 1 base; unmatched junction bases: 5. Germline CDR1 reads SGHDN; CDR2 reads FVKESK. CDR3 residues: CASSQLGTVQETQYF. The CDR3 DNA follows: TGTGCCAGCAGCCAGCTCGGGACAGTCCAAGAGACCCAGTACTTC.

This clone was recorded a few times. The V and J genes are TRBV4-1 and TRBJ2-3; 7 bases line up with TRBD1. The V gene end was trimmed by 4 bases and the J gene end by 4 bases; junction bases not matched to a gene: 8. CDR1 and CDR2 from the germline V gene are MGHRA and YSYEKL. CDR3 length: 15 residues. CDR3 coding DNA: TGCGCCAGCAGCCGCCAGACAGGGTCGGCAGATACGCAGTATTTT. Translation: CASSRQTGSADTQYF.

Concerning this clone itself: The sample carries other DNA sequences with the same CDR3. The J gene is TRBJ2-3, the V gene TRBV7-9; D call uncertain. The germline V and J ends were trimmed by 2 bases and 0 bases, with 6 bases remaining between them. In germline, CDR1 is SEHNR, CDR2 FQNEAQ (reference sequence). CDR3 length equals 14 residues. As DNA, the CDR3 is TGTGCCAGCAGCTTACGGTTGAGCACAGATACGCAGTATTTT. Its protein is CASSLRLSTDTQYF.

This chain joins TRBV6-6 and TRBJ1-5, with 7 bases identical to TRBD1. The CDR3 totals 13 residues. Germline CDR1 is MNHNY and CDR2 is SVGAGI (reference sequence). Trimming removed 6 bases from V and 6 bases from J; junction bases left unmatched: 5. The CDR3 loop is CASRSQGIQPQHF. The CDR3 nucleotides are TGTGCCAGCAGATCACAGGGGATTCAGCCCCAGCATTTT.

J is TRBJ1-5 and V is TRBV6-6, with 9 nucleotides matching TRBD1. From germline, CDR1 is MNHNY and CDR2 SVGAGI (reference sequence). The J segment lost 15 bases and the V segment lost 0 bases, leaving 6 bases of the junction unmatched. The CDR3 loop spans 13 amino acids. CDR3 sequence (DNA): TGTGCCAGCAGTTACTCGGGGGACAGGGACCCGCATTTT. Amino acids: CASSYSGDRDPHF.

The rearrangement joins TRBV6-6 to TRBJ2-2; 7 bases are a match to TRBD1. This CDR3 contains 16 residues. Losses at the gene ends were 0 bases for V and 4 bases for J; bases not matched to a gene: 5. Germline V gene lookup returns CDR1 MNHNY and CDR2 SVGAGI (reference sequence). The CDR3 bases are TGTGCCAGCAGTTACTCGAGACAGGGTCGCACCGGGGAGCTGTTTTTT. The encoded protein is CASSYSRQGRTGELFF.

The chain's CDR3 is CASSFSGRGTEAFF. The CDR3 nucleotides read TGTGCCAGCAGTTTTAGCGGGAGGGGTACTGAAGCTTTCTTT. V is TRBV28 and J is TRBJ1-1, with a tentative D call TRBD1 (5 bases). V dropped 3 bases and J dropped 5 bases, with 13 bases sitting between them. This CDR3 is built from 14 residues. CDR1 is MDHEN, CDR2 SYDVKM, per germline.

This clone was counted many times. The V call is TRBV2, the J call TRBJ2-7; perhaps TRBD2 as D (6 bases). The CDR3 length is 13 residues. The germline V gene encodes CDR1 SNHLY and CDR2 FYNNEI. V lost 6 bases and J 3 bases, leaving 12 bases between the germline ends. The CDR3 here is CASRMDGSYEQYF. CDR3 sequence (DNA): TGTGCCAGCAGGATGGACGGGAGCTACGAGCAGTACTTC.

The chain is built from TRBV29-1 and TRBJ1-1; 11 bases agree with TRBD1. CDR1 and CDR2 from the germline V gene are SQVTM and ANQGSEA. V shed 5 bases and J 1 base; nucleotides not matched to a gene: 3. The CDR3 covers 14 residues. CDR3 nucleotides: TGCAGCGTTAGGGACAGGGGGGAGAACACTGAAGCTTTCTTT. This translates into CSVRDRGENTEAFF.

V usage is TRBV28 and J usage is TRBJ1-2, with 7 bases aligning to TRBD1. This CDR3 comprises 13 residues. V dropped 4 bases and J dropped 3; count of bases not matched to a gene: 2. From germline, CDR1 is MDHEN and CDR2 SYDVKM. The CDR3 nucleotides read TGTGCCAGCAGTTCCGGGACAGACTATGGCTACACCTTC. Translating gives CASSSGTDYGYTF.

This chain links TRBV28 with TRBJ2-5, with 8 bases lining up with TRBD2. CDR1 and CDR2 (germline): MDHEN, SYDVKM. Trimming cost V 5 bases and J 5 bases; bases outside gene matches: 4. The CDR3 has 13 residues. CDR3 residues: CASSRTSTETQYF. CDR3 in DNA: TGTGCCAGCAGTCGGACTAGCACGGAGACCCAGTACTTC.

J is TRBJ2-2 and V is TRBV4-2; 7 bases are a match to TRBD1. Germline V CDR1 and CDR2: LGHNA, YNFKEQ. J gave up 0 bases and V 4 bases, and 5 bases lay outside the gene matches. The CDR3 spans 16 residues. This chain's CDR3 is CASSPTGTANTGELFF. The CDR3 nucleotides are TGTGCCAGCAGCCCCACCGGGACAGCGAACACCGGGGAGCTGTTTTTT.

This chain uses TRBV19 with TRBJ1-6; 10 bases map to TRBD1. Trimming removed 6 bases from V and 8 bases from J; junction bases left unmatched: 4. The germline V gene encodes CDR1 LNHDA and CDR2 SQIVND (reference sequence). The length of the CDR3 is 14 residues. The CDR3 region is CASRPTGGDSPLHF. As DNA, the CDR3 is TGTGCCAGTAGGCCGACAGGGGGCGATTCACCCCTCCACTTT.

The rearrangement uses TRBV7-9 and TRBJ2-3, with D uncertain. There are 12 residues in the CDR3. Trimming removed 3 bases at V and 4 bases at J, with 5 bases between. CDR1 and CDR2 (germline): SEHNR, FQNEAQ (reference sequence). The CDR3 region is CASSFQADTQYF. CDR3 nucleotides: TGTGCCAGCAGCTTTCAGGCAGATACGCAGTATTTT. The whole variable domain, remainder taken from reference TRBV7-9 and TRBJ2-3, is DTGVSQNPRHKITKRGQNVTFRCDPISEHNRLYWYRQTLGQGPEFLTYFQNEAQLEKSRLLSDRFSAERPKGSFSTLEIQRTEQGDSAMYLCASSFQADTQYFGPGTRLTVL.

The chain employs TRBV6-2 or TRBV6-3 and TRBJ2-2, with D maybe TRBD2 (5 bases). This CDR3 contains 17 residues. Looked up from germline, CDR1 is MNHEY and CDR2 is SVGEGT. V shed 2 bases and J shed 4 bases, with 17 bases lying between them. The CDR3 protein is CASSYGVGLGSTGELFF. For the CDR3, the DNA is TGTGCCAGCAGTTACGGTGTGGGTCTGGGGAGCACCGGGGAGCTGTTTTTT.

The chain recombines TRBV5-6 with TRBJ1-3; 8 bases are shared with TRBD1. The V segment lost 1 base and the J segment 0 bases; nucleotides outside the gene matches: 6. The CDR3 runs to 17 residues. In germline, CDR1 is SGHDT, CDR2 YYEEEE. The DNA of the CDR3 is TGTGCCAGCAGCTTGATGCCCGGGACAGGCTCTGGAAACACCATATATTTT. Encoded protein: CASSLMPGTGSGNTIYF.

The chain combines TRBV19 with TRBJ1-5; D is unclear. Germline CDR1 and CDR2: LNHDA and SQIVND (reference sequence). The CDR3 contains 13 residues. V lost 3 bases and J lost 7, with 10 bases in between. In DNA form, the CDR3 reads TGTGCCAGTAGTATGAGGACTCTCCAGCCCCAGCATTTT. Residues: CASSMRTLQPQHF.

The chain uses TRBV7-6 and TRBJ1-2; 7 bases match TRBD1. The CDR3 consists of 13 residues. J was trimmed by 6 bases and V by 2 bases; bases with no gene match: 3. Germline CDR1 reads SGHVS; CDR2 reads FNYEAQ. The CDR3 nucleotides read TGTGCCAGCAGCTTAAGCAGGGGGAATGGCTACACCTTC. As protein: CASSLSRGNGYTF.

This clone was picked up one time. The chain employs TRBV18 and TRBJ2-2; D call uncertain. Germline V gives CDR1 KGHSH, CDR2 LQKENI. The CDR3 is 13 residues long. The ends were cut back, 3 bases at V and 6 bases at J, with 8 bases in the middle. The CDR3 loop reads CASSPVEPGELFF. CDR3 DNA sequence: TGTGCCAGCTCACCTGTGGAGCCCGGGGAGCTGTTTTTT.